Sequencing of this TCR beta chain was carried out in a study of CD8 T cells in Susac syndrome. Study outcomes and limitations: TCR sequencing and HLA analysis covered a relatively small number of individuals.

With random hexamers, roughly 0.45 to 1 ug RNA was reverse transcribed. With immunoSEQ multiplex PCR, TCR beta CDR3 was amplified across 54 Vbeta and 13 Jbeta. A single record per CDR3 protein comes from TCRdb applying MiXCR to the immunoSEQ multiplex PCR reads. Of about 400,000 distinct CDR3 sequences listed, approximately 85% are singletons. This clonotype was counted a single time. What it binds is not known. V lost 2 bases, J lost 11 bases, and 10 bases lay in between. There are 11 residues in the CDR3. Germline V gene lookup returns CDR1 SGHDT and CDR2 YYEEEE. CD8+ and CD4+ T cells taken from blood had their TCR beta sequenced. The multiple sclerosis controls were treatment-naive patients affected by stable or active relapsing-remitting disease.

Specimen: CD8+ T cells from PBMCs. The source is a human donor with multiple sclerosis. The chain recombines TRBV5-6 with TRBJ1-1, with unresolved D. The CDR3 DNA reads as TGTGCCAGCAGCTTATCGGGGTCCGCTTTCTTT. It yields the protein CASSLSGSAFF.